The clone carrying this TCR beta chain appeared once. These data belong to a study of blood T cell repertoires in COVID-19. The CDR3 loop spans 13 amino acids. Looked up from germline, CDR1 is SQVTM and CDR2 is ANQGSEA. The V and J ends lost 3 bases and 3 bases respectively, with 12 bases between them. In the authors' methods: Reference gene primer amplification yielded estimated nucleated cell counts. Clones were sequenced by immunoSEQ multiplex PCR, and TCRdb holds only the in-frame ones, with some missing. That table supplies the V and J calls and clone size; D and trimming were determined from the DNA. The repertoire holds around 38,000 clones, with nearly 90% as singletons.

The clonotype originates from a man in his sixties with COVID-19, enrolled during active disease. The sample consisted of peripheral blood. The V and J genes are TRBV29-1 and TRBJ2-7; D call uncertain. CDR3 residues: CSVDTQVYYEQYF. CDR3 nucleotides: TGCAGCGTTGATACCCAGGTCTACTACGAGCAGTACTTC.